Listed below are T cell receptor beta chains from one sample, sequenced in a study of cytomegalovirus exposure and HLA in healthy donors. Sequencing was performed with immunoSEQ multiplex PCR; in TCRdb, only in-frame clones are kept and a portion is missing. The sample lists 180,000 or so clones, around 79% occurring once. Sequences were obtained from PBMCs. The receptors come from a man aged 45-60 years in good health and CMV-seropositive. The CDR3 runs from the conserved cysteine through the conserved F or W. D genes are given only for firm matches. The size entry is marked missing in some rows and otherwise reads once, few, many or a size class.

j_call v_call d_call clone_size cdr3_nt cdr3_aa
TRBJ2-1 TRBV5-6 NA NA TGTGCCAGCAGCTCAGGGTTGGGTGAGCAGTTCTTC CASSSGLGEQFF
TRBJ2-3 TRBV28 TRBD2 NA TGTGCCAGCACTAGGACTAGCGGGGGCAGCACAGATACGCAGTATTTT CASTRTSGGSTDTQYF
TRBJ1-5 TRBV2 NA NA TGTGCCAGCAGTGCGAGGAGACAGATATATAGCAATCAGCCCCAGCATTTT CASSARRQIYSNQPQHF
TRBJ2-3 TRBV11-2 NA once TGTGCCAGCAGCCAAAGCGCGGGGACCATGAATACGCAGTATTTT CASSQSAGTMNTQYF
TRBJ1-2 TRBV20-1 TRBD1 NA TGCAGTGCAGACAGGGTGTACACCTTC CSADRVYTF
TRBJ1-6 TRBV27 NA NA TGTGCCAGCAGGACTAGGTCCTATAATTCACCCCTCCACTTT CASRTRSYNSPLHF
TRBJ2-5 TRBV30 NA NA TGTGCCTGGAGTTTCTCCCGCCAAGAGACCCAGTACTTC CAWSFSRQETQYF
TRBJ1-6 TRBV6-6 TRBD1 NA TGTGCCAGCAGATCAGTGACAGGGCCCTCACCCCTCCACTTT CASRSVTGPSPLHF
TRBJ2-1 TRBV5-4 TRBD2 NA TGTGCCAGCAGCTTGGTTAGCGGGGGGGCCTACAATGAGCAGTTCTTC CASSLVSGGAYNEQFF
TRBJ1-5 TRBV5-8 TRBD1 NA TGTGCCAGCAGCTGGGACCGGGACAGGGGTGAGCCCCAGCATTTT CASSWDRDRGEPQHF
TRBJ2-5 TRBV10-3 TRBD1 NA TGTGCCATCAGTATTGGACAGGGTCTAGAGGCCCAGTACTTC CAISIGQGLEAQYF
TRBJ1-1 TRBV6-4 NA once TGTGCCAGCAGTGCCGGGACAACGAGCACTGAAGCTTTCTTT CASSAGTTSTEAFF
TRBJ1-2 TRBV2 NA once TGTGCCAGCAGTGAAGGCACAGAAGTTGGCTACACCTTC CASSEGTEVGYTF
TRBJ1-1 TRBV30 TRBD1 NA TGTGCCTGGAGGGCGGGCAGGGGGAAGAGCACTGAAGCTTTCTTT CAWRAGRGKSTEAFF
TRBJ2-7 TRBV4-3 NA once TGCGCCAGCAGCCAAGAGAATTCGGGAGAGCAGTACTTC CASSQENSGEQYF
TRBJ1-5 TRBV6-1 NA NA TGTGCCAGCAGACCCGCCGACAGGAGCCATCAGCCCCAGCATTTT CASRPADRSHQPQHF
TRBJ1-3 TRBV2 NA NA TGTGCCAGCAGTGGACATCTTGGGGACAACTCTGGAAACACCATATATTTT CASSGHLGDNSGNTIYF
TRBJ2-7 TRBV5-4 NA NA TGTGCCAGCAGCTTGAAGGTCACTACTCTGTTTCCCTCCTACGAGCAGTACTTC CASSLKVTTLFPSYEQYF
TRBJ2-1 TRBV19 NA NA TGTGCCAGTAGTGGGAACTTGAGGGCCTACAATGAGCAGTTCTTC CASSGNLRAYNEQFF
TRBJ1-2 TRBV6-1 NA once TGTGCCAGCAGCCCTATTCAACGTGCTAACTATGGCTACACCTTC CASSPIQRANYGYTF
TRBJ2-7 TRBV9 TRBD1 NA TGTGCCAGCAGCGTAGTCGCGGACAGGGGTATGGAGCAGTACTTC CASSVVADRGMEQYF
TRBJ1-4 TRBV7-8 NA once TGTGCCAGCAGCTTATACGGGGGACCAACCCGTGGTGAAAAACTGTTTTTT CASSLYGGPTRGEKLFF